This TCR beta chain derives from a study (dated by TCRdb to about 2017). Concerning the study at large: Blood, up to 100 ml, was collected from patients, as were roughly 6 to 12 samples obtained by duodenal biopsy. Cells from most subjects were stained with pooled PE-conjugated tetramers presenting the glia-alpha1a, -alpha2, -omega1 and -omega2 epitopes. Blood and gut biopsy samples from some 19 celiac disease patients were examined in the overall study. For long-term comparison, patients who had historic T cell material from decades earlier were asked to donate new blood and biopsy samples. Gluten-specific CD4+ T cell receptor repertoires in celiac disease were tracked across blood and gut, across disease stages, and over intervals of weeks to decades.

Points the paper makes about the study in general: Clonotypes specific for gluten lasted for decades, and samples taken about 16 to 30 years apart shared up to roughly 53% overlap. Of roughly 1,900 TCRs from 17 patients, around 10% of the TCR-alpha, TCR-beta or paired amino acid sequences were public. Conclusions depend on tetramer specificity; previously roughly 80% of tetramer-sorted clones showed antigen-specific proliferation. Across patients, about 1% of TCR-beta sequences and roughly 0.2% of paired TCR-alpha/beta clonotypes were shared, and the authors concluded that cross-contamination was not an issue. Because of sampling limits, a maximum clonotype overlap of only roughly 50% was obtained between two independent sequencing runs of the same sample.

This clonotype was detected many times. No base quality values were provided; no much bigger clone lies one nucleotide off. When a sample contained relatively high numbers of tetramer-positive T cells, bulk-cell sorting was done in addition to single-cell sorting. HLA-DQ:gluten tetramers were used to isolate gluten-specific T cells, which were then analyzed by high-throughput sequencing of rearranged TCR-alpha and TCR-beta genes. A BD Aria II cell sorter was used for all sorting, and FlowJo was used to analyze the flow data. CDR1 and CDR2 were assigned from the germline V gene as KGHSY and FQNENV. Trimming removed 0 bases from V and 10 bases from J, leaving 12 bases between the germline ends. The CDR3 has 13 amino acids, counting the end cysteine and phenylalanine. Of the read, only the CDR3 DNA is kept; its 39 bases are in frame from base 1. The protocol used for the library was 5' RACE. Bulk TCR libraries were prepared using a modified SMART protocol. Bulk TCR libraries were sequenced on Illumina MiSeq with paired-end 300 bp reads, whereas single-cell libraries were sequenced on MiSeq with paired-end 250 bp reads. Under the source paper's analysis protocol: Reads were preprocessed using selected pRESTO steps, and V, D, J genes and CDR3 junctions were assigned using IMGT/HighV-QUEST. Bulk sequences were retained only if present in at least two replicas with cumulative read counts of 10 or more. Repertoire diversity was measured using a sample-corrected Shannon entropy estimator, which was applied to samples with more than 20 cells. The raw public reads went through TCRdb reprocessing: fastp at Q25, MiXCR clone calling, in-frame beta chains kept. Merged by CDR3 protein, the rows form single entries marked with the most common genes and DNA. The V and J calls follow TCRdb's processing rather than the paper's. The sample table records more than 550 distinct CDR3 sequences; around a fifth of these occur just once. Roughly two thirds of the sample is in the top ten clones.

The clonotype was recovered from a female donor with celiac disease. The rearranged segments are TRBV16 and TRBJ1-1; the D gene cannot be resolved reliably. Sequenced here: gluten tetramer+ CD4+ T cells from blood or duodenal biopsy (not recorded which); whether cultured is not recorded, sampled while untreated, on a gluten-free diet, or during gluten challenge (not recorded which). Sample cell subset or site, as interpreted from the label and publication: CD4+ T cells binding HLA-DQ:gluten tetramers. Here is the DNA: TGTGCCAGCAGCCAATCGGGCAGGCAACGAGCTTTCTTT. This encodes CASSQSGRQRAFF.